The 10 T cell receptor beta chains given below trace back to one sample, sequenced in a study of cytotoxic CD8 clonotypes in ibrutinib-treated CLL (dated by TCRdb to about 2021). The time point label, read with the paper, signifies: approximately 2 years on ibrutinib. The method behind the library was the immunoSEQ multiplex PCR assay. This is the immuneACCESS table as TCRdb keeps it, with only in-frame sequences that have V and J called. A part of the clones is gone; compared with another copy, unresolved V genes explain less than half, and the rest is unexplained. The sample contains tens of thousands of clones, 65% to 75% of them found a single time. The top ten constitute approximately 30% of the sample. The source was PBMCs, collected after 24 months of ibrutinib treatment. Receptor source: a human donor with chronic lymphocytic leukemia.

The chain uses TRBV7-9 and TRBJ1-5, with D tentatively TRBD1 (5 bases). This CDR3 region has 14 residues. Trimming shortened V by 11 bases and J by 0 bases, and 14 bases separated the two germline ends. Germline V gene sequence: CDR1 SEHNR, CDR2 FQNEAQ (reference sequence). In DNA, the CDR3 is TGTGCCGTGGGGTATCAGGGTAGCAATCAGCCCCAGCATTTT. This translates into CAVGYQGSNQPQHF.

The gene calls are TRBV10-2 and TRBJ1-3; TRBD1 might be the D (6 bases). Germline V CDR1 and CDR2: WSHSY, SAAADI. The V and J ends lost 8 bases and 7 bases respectively, with 12 bases between them. The CDR3 is made up of 12 amino acids. The DNA for the CDR3 is TGCGCCAGCGCGGAGGGGGGGAACACCATATATTTT. Amino acid sequence: CASAEGGNTIYF.

The chain employs TRBV5-1 and TRBJ1-1; 8 nucleotides line up with TRBD1. Germline CDR1 and CDR2: SGHRS and YFSETQ. CDR3 size: 16 residues. The V and J ends lost 3 bases and 0 bases, in that order; junction bases with no gene match: 7. CDR3 protein: CASSSGTGIMNTEAFF. The DNA of the CDR3 is TGCGCCAGCAGCTCCGGGACAGGTATCATGAACACTGAAGCTTTCTTT.

The count of this clone is one. The gene calls are TRBV10-3 and TRBJ1-4; 8 bases match TRBD1. Germline CDR1 is ENHRY and CDR2 is SYGVKD. Germline trimming cut 3 bases from V and 5 bases from J; bases unmatched to any gene: 2. This CDR3 is 14 amino acids long. The CDR3 DNA is TGTGCCATCAGTGAAAGGACAGGGAATGAAAAACTGTTTTTT. This gives the protein CAISERTGNEKLFF.

The V gene is TRBV5-1, the J gene TRBJ1-1, with 9 bases aligning to TRBD1. This CDR3 comprises 16 residues. V trimming: 1 base; J trimming: 3 bases; junction bases outside the gene matches: 7. CDR1 SGHRS and CDR2 YFSETQ come from the germline V gene. CDR3 region: CASSLRGDRDDTEAFF. DNA for the CDR3: TGCGCCAGCAGCTTGAGGGGGGACAGGGATGACACTGAAGCTTTCTTT.

The chain combines TRBV18 with TRBJ1-2, with TRBD1 as a possible D gene (6 bases). The CDR3 length is 13 residues. CDR1 KGHSH and CDR2 LQKENI come from the germline V gene. V was cut by 3 bases and J by 3 bases, with 8 bases left in between. DNA for the CDR3: TGTGCCAGCTCACCGGGACATGACTATGGCTACACCTTC. Residues: CASSPGHDYGYTF.

J is TRBJ1-2 and V is TRBV30, with 7 positions matching TRBD1. The ends lost 5 bases at V and 3 bases at J; junction bases unmatched: 9. There are 14 residues in the CDR3. The germline V gene encodes CDR1 GTSNPN and CDR2 SVGIG (reference sequence). The CDR3, as DNA: TGTGCCTGGGCTCGAGGGGGCGATGACTATGGCTACACCTTC. Protein sequence: CAWARGGDDYGYTF.

This clone was counted a single time. This sequence joins TRBV27 and TRBJ2-1, with no clear D. The CDR3 is 16 residues long. The germline gives CDR1 MNHEY, CDR2 SMNVEV (reference sequence). The V and J ends lost 0 bases and 0 bases respectively, with 9 bases between them. The chain's CDR3 is CASSLSIKVSYNEQFF. The CDR3 DNA reads TGTGCCAGCAGTTTATCGATAAAGGTCTCCTACAATGAGCAGTTCTTC.

The V and J genes are TRBV18 and TRBJ2-5; D may correspond to TRBD1 or TRBD2 (5 bases each). CDR3 length equals 15 residues. Trimming removed 6 bases from V and 7 bases from J, with 21 bases in between. The germline CDR1 and CDR2 sequences are KGHSH and LQKENI. For the CDR3, the DNA is TGTGCCAGCTCTAGGGACGCCCCAGAAAGGGGGACCCAGTACTTC. Translating it yields CASSRDAPERGTQYF.

CDR3 region: CATRTGETTDTQYF. CDR3 sequence (DNA): TGTGCCACCCGGACAGGGGAAACCACAGATACGCAGTATTTT. This chain links TRBV19 with TRBJ2-3, with TRBD1 identical over 9 bases. The CDR3 has 14 amino acids. The V gene's germline CDR1 is LNHDA and CDR2 SQIVND (reference sequence). Germline trimming cut 10 bases from V and 2 bases from J; bases unmatched to any gene: 7.